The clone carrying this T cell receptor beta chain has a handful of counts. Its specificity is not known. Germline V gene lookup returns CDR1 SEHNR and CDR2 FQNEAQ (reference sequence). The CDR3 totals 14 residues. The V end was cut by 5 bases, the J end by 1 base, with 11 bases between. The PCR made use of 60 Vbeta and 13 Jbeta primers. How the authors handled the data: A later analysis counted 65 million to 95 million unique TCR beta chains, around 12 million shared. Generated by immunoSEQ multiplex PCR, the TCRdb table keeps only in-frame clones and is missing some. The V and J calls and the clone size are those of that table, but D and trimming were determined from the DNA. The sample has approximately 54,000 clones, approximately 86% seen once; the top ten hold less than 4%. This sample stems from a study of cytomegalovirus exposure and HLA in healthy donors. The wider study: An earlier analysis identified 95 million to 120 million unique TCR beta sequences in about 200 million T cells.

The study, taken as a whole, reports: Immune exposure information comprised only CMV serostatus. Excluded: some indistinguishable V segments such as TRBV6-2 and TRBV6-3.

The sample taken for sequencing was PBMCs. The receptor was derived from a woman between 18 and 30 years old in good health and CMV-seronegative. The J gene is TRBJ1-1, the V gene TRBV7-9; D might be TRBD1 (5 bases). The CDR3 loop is CASSRGTGNTEAFF. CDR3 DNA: TGTGCCAGCAGCCGCGGGACGGGGAACACTGAAGCTTTCTTT.